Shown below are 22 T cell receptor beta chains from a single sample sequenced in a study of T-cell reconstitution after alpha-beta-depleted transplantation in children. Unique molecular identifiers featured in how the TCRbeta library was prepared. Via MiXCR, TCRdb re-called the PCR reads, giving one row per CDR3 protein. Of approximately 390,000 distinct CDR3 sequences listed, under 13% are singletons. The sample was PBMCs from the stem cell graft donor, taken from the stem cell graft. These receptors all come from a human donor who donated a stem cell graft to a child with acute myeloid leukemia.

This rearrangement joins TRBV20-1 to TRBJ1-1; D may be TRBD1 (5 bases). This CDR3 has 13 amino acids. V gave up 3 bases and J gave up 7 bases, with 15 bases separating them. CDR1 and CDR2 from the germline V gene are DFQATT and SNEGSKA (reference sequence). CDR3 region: CSASLTGAGEAFF. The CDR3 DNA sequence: TGCAGTGCTAGCCTAACCGGGGCAGGTGAAGCTTTCTTT.

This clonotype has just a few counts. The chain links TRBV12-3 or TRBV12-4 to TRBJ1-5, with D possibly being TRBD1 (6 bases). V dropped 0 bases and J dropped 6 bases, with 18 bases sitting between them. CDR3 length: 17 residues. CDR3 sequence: CASSLAQTGRGVQPQHF. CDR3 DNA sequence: TGTGCCAGCAGTTTAGCCCAAACAGGGAGGGGGGTTCAGCCCCAGCATTTT.

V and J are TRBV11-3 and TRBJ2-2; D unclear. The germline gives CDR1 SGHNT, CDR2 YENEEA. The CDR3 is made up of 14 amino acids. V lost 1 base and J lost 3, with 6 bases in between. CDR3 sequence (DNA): TGTGCCAGCAGCTTAGGTCGGGACACCGGGGAGCTGTTTTTT. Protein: CASSLGRDTGELFF.

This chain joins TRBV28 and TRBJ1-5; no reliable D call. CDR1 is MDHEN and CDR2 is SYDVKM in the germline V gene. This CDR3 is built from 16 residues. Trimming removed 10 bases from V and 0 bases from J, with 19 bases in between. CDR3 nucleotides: TGTGCCACCGCCGGGGTTCGCATTGGTAGCAATCAGCCCCAGCATTTT. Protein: CATAGVRIGSNQPQHF. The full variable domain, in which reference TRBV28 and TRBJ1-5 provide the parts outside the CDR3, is DVKVTQSSRYLVKRTGEKVFLECVQDMDHENMFWYRQDPGLGLRLIYFSYDVKMKEKGDIPEGYSVSREKKERFSLILESASTNQTSMYLCATAGVRIGSNQPQHFGDGTRLSIL.

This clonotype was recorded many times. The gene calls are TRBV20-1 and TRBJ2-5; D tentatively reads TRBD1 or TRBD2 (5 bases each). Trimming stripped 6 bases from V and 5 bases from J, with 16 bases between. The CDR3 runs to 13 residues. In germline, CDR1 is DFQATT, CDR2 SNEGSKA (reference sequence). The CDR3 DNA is TGCAGTGCGAGGTCCCCAGGGAGCGAGACCCAGTACTTC. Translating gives CSARSPGSETQYF.

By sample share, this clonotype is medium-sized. In nucleotides, the CDR3 is TGCAGTGCAGTTTTGACAGATACGCAGTATTTT. Translating gives CSAVLTDTQYF. The chain carries TRBV20-1 and TRBJ2-3; D uncertain. The CDR3 contains 11 residues. V dropped 6 bases and J dropped 3 bases, with 7 bases sitting between them. Germline CDR1 and CDR2: DFQATT and SNEGSKA (reference sequence).

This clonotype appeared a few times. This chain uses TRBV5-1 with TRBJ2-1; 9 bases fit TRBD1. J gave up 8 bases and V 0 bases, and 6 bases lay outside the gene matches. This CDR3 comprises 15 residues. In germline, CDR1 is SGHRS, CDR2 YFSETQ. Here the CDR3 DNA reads TGCGCCAGCAGCTTGGTACAGGGGGCGCGGGATGAGCAGTTCTTC. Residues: CASSLVQGARDEQFF. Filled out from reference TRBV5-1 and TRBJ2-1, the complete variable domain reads KAGVTQTPRYLIKTRGQQVTLSCSPISGHRSVSWYQQTPGQGLQFLFEYFSETQRNKGNFPGRFSGRQFSNSRSEMNVSTLELGDSALYLCASSLVQGARDEQFFGPGTRLTVL.

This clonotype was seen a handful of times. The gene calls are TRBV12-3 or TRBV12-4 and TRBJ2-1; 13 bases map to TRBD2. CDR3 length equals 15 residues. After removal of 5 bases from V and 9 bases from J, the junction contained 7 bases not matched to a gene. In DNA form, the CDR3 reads TGTGCCAGCAGTCCGGGACTAGCGGGGAAAGGTGAGCAGTTCTTC. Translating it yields CASSPGLAGKGEQFF.

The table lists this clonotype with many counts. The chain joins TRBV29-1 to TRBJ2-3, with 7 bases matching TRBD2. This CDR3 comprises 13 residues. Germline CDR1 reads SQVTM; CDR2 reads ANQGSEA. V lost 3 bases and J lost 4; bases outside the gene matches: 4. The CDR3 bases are TGCAGCGTTGAGCGGGAGAGTGCAGATACGCAGTATTTT. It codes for CSVERESADTQYF.

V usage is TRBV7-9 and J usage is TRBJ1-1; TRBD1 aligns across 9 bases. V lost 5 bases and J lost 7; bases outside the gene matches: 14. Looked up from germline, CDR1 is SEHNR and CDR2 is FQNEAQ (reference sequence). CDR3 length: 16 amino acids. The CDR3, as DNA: TGTGCCAGCAGCGTAGTGGGGACAGGGTCATACGGTGAAGCTTTCTTT. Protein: CASSVVGTGSYGEAFF.

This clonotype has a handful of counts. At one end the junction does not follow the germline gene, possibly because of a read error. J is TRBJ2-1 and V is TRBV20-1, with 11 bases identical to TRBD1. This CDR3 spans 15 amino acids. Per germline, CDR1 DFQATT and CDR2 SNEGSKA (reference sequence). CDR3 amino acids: CSVRRTGGLYNEQFF. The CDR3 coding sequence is TGCAGTGTTAGACGGACAGGGGGCTTATACAATGAGCAGTTCTTC.

Here the CDR3 reads CASSTPGGLAGGPYNEQFF. DNA for the CDR3: TGTGCCAGCAGCACACCGGGCGGACTAGCGGGGGGTCCCTACAATGAGCAGTTCTTC. V gene TRBV11-2 combines with J gene TRBJ2-1, with 14 positions matching TRBD2. Trimming took 5 bases from V and 2 from J; bases not matched to a gene: 11. From germline, CDR1 is SGHAT and CDR2 FQNNGV. There are 19 residues in the CDR3.

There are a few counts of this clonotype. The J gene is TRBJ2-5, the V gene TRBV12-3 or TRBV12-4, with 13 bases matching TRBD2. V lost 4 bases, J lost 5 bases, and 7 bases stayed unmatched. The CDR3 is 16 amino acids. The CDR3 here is CASSYGLAGVRETQYF. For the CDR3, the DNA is TGTGCCAGCAGTTATGGACTAGCGGGAGTTCGGGAGACCCAGTACTTC.

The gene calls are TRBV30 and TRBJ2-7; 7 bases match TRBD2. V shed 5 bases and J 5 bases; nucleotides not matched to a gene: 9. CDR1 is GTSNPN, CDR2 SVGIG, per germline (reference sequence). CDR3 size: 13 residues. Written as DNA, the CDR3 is TGTGCCTGGGGTCCGGGGGGAATTCACGAGCAGTACTTC. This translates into CAWGPGGIHEQYF.

DNA for the CDR3: TGTGCCAGCAGCTTGGAGGACAGGGTTAGCCAAGAGACCCAGTACTTC. This translates into CASSLEDRVSQETQYF. V usage is TRBV5-5 and J usage is TRBJ2-5; 8 bases are a match to TRBD1. V was pared by 0 bases and J by 1 base, with 5 bases of the junction left unmatched. The CDR3 contains 16 residues. Germline V CDR1 and CDR2: SGHKS, YYEKEE (reference sequence).

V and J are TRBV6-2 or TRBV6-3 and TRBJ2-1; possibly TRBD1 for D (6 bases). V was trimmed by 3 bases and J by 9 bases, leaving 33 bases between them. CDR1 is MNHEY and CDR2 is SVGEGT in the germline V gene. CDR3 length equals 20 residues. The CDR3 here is CASSYPPRQLPGQGTVEQFF. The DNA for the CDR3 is TGTGCCAGCAGTTATCCCCCACGACAACTACCGGGACAAGGGACGGTTGAGCAGTTCTTC.

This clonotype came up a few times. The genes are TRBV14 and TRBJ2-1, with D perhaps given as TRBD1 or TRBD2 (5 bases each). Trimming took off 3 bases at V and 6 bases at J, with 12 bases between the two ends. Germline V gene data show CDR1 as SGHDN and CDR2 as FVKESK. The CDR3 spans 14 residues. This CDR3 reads CASSQFTRGNEQFF. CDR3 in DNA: TGTGCCAGCAGCCAGTTTACTAGGGGCAATGAGCAGTTCTTC.

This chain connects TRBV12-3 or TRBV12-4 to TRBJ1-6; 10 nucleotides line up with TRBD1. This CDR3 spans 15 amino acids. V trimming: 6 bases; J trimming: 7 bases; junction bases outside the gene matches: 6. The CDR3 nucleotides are TGTGCCAGCAGCCAACGACAGGGGGCGAATTCACCCCTCCACTTT. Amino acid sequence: CASSQRQGANSPLHF.

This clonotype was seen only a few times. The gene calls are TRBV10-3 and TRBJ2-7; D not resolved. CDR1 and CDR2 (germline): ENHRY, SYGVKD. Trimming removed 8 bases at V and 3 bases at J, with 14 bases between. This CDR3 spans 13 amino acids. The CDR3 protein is CAISKDPRYEQYF. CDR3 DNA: TGTGCCATCTCTAAAGACCCCCGCTACGAGCAGTACTTC.

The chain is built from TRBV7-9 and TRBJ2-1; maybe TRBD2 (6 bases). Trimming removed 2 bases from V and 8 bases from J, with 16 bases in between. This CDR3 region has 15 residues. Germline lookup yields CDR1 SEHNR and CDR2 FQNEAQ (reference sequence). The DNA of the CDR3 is TGTGCCAGCAGCTTATGGGGGGAGCCCCGGGATGAGCAGTTCTTC. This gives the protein CASSLWGEPRDEQFF.

CDR3 sequence reads: CATSDLRRDTNTGELFF. CDR3 sequence (DNA): TGTGCCACCAGTGATTTGCGTCGAGACACGAACACCGGGGAGCTGTTTTTT. The chain couples TRBV24-1 to TRBJ2-2; D not resolved. Germline CDR1 KGHDR, CDR2 SFDVKD. V was shortened by 0 bases and J by 0 bases, with 10 bases between the two germline ends. The CDR3 consists of 17 residues.

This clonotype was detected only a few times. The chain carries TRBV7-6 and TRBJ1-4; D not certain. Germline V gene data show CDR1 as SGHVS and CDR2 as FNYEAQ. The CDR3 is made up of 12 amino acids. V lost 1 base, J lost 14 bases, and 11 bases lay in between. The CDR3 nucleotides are TGTGCCAGCAGCTTAGAACCTACTGAGCTGTTTTTT. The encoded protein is CASSLEPTELFF.